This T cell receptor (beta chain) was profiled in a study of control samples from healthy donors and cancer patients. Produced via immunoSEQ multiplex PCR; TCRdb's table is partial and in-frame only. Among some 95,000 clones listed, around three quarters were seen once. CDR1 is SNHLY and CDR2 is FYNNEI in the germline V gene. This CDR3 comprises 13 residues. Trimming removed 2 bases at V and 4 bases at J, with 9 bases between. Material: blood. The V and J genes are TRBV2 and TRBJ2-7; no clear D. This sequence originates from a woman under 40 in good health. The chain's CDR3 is CASSEYLGYEQYF. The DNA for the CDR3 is TGTGCCAGCAGTGAATACTTGGGATACGAGCAGTACTTC.